Included here is one T cell receptor (beta chain) sequence, with context. Its antigen is currently unknown. Looked up from germline, CDR1 is SEHNR and CDR2 is FQNEAQ (reference sequence). After removal of 5 bases from V and 6 bases from J, the junction contained 12 bases not matched to a gene. CDR3 length: 15 amino acids. The data originate from a study of shared clonotypes between healthy human individuals. Investigators spread the genomic DNA of each subset evenly over several immunoSEQ plates. Original analysis: ImmunoSEQ yielded junction-only sequences lacking quality scores, so filtering differed. Produced via immunoSEQ multiplex PCR; TCRdb's table is partial and in-frame only. That table furnishes V, J and clone size, whereas the DNA furnished D and trimming. This table has around 940,000 clones, over 75% appearing once. Study findings and constraints: For naive CD4 cells, around 5% of clonotypes were shared across a handful of donors. Memory subsets had estimated richness that was generally smaller than that of naive subsets.

Input material: memory CD4+ T cells sorted from blood. Subset described: CD45RA-negative fraction. The rearrangement links TRBV7-9 to TRBJ2-7; 8 bases align to TRBD1. This receptor was taken from a man between 18 and 29 years old in good health. CDR3 in amino acids: CASSPPRQGFGEQYF. CDR3 bases: TGTGCCAGCAGCCCCCCGAGACAGGGGTTTGGCGAGCAGTACTTC.